These T cell receptor beta chains were read from a single sample in a study of regulatory T cells in long-lasting Graves disease. TCRdb itself ran the multiplex PCR reads through MiXCR, one entry per CDR3 protein. The sample holds 400,000 to 600,000 distinct CDR3 sequences, about 22% seen once. Sequencing used peripheral blood mononuclear cells (PBMCs), obtained when the disease was refractory, from a patient treated with antithyroid drugs. The origin of the receptors is a female donor with Graves disease. Each CDR3 is given with its conserved first and last residue. A D gene is named only where the DNA matches it firmly. Expanded clones are given a class, and other clones once, few, many or no size at all.

>TRBJ2-5|TRBD1|many|TRBV7-9
TGTGCCAGCAGCTTCGGGACAGGGGACGAGACCCAGTACTTC
CASSFGTGDETQYF
>TRBJ2-2|-|-|TRBV28
TGTGCCAGCAGTCTGGGGAGCAGGAACACCGGGGAGCTGTTTTTT
CASSLGSRNTGELFF
>TRBJ1-1|-|few|TRBV29-1
TGCAGCGTTGGCCAGAACACTGAAGCTTTCTTT
CSVGQNTEAFF
>TRBJ2-3|-|-|TRBV20-1
TGCAGTGCTAGTGATGAAGGGGATACGCAGTATTTT
CSASDEGDTQYF
>TRBJ1-3|-|few|TRBV24-1
TGTGCCACCAGTGATTCCTCAGGGTCCTCTGGAAACACCATATATTTT
CATSDSSGSSGNTIYF
>TRBJ2-3|-|-|TRBV5-1
TGCGCCAGCAGCTTGGAGGGCAGGGGCTCAGATACGCAGTATTTT
CASSLEGRGSDTQYF
>TRBJ2-5|-|many|TRBV13
TGTGCCAGTCGGGGGCCTTTCGGGGACCAGACCCAGTACTTC
CASRGPFGDQTQYF
>TRBJ2-1|-|once|TRBV25-1
TGTGCCAGCAGTGAGGCTAGGGGGTTCAATGAGCAGTTCTTC
CASSEARGFNEQFF
>TRBJ1-2|TRBD1|few|TRBV30
TGTGCCTCGTCCCGGGACAGGGACGGCTACACCTTC
CASSRDRDGYTF
>TRBJ2-5|TRBD2|many|TRBV24-1
TGTGCCACCAGTGATACGGGACTAGAATCCGAGACCCAGTACTTC
CATSDTGLESETQYF
>TRBJ1-2|TRBD1|few|TRBV11-2
TGTGCCAGCAGCTTAAATCTTCTGTCAGGGGGCAGGGGTGGCTACACCTTC
CASSLNLLSGGRGGYTF
>TRBJ2-7|-|-|TRBV9
TGTGCCAGCTCACAGGGAGGTGGAATGGGAGAGCAGTACTTC
CASSQGGGMGEQYF
>TRBJ2-7|TRBD1|few|TRBV5-6
TGTGCCAGCAGCTACCGGGACAGGGAATCCTACGAGCAGTACTTC
CASSYRDRESYEQYF
>TRBJ2-1|TRBD2|once|TRBV19
TGTGCCAGTAGTATAGAGACTAGCGAGTACAATGAGCAGTTCTTT
CASSIETSEYNEQFF
>TRBJ1-2|-|few|TRBV29-1
TGCAGCGTTGAAGAAGGGGCCGCTAACTATGGCTACACCTTC
CSVEEGAANYGYTF
>TRBJ1-1|-|-|TRBV9
TGTGCCAGCAGCCCAGAGGACCTTGGGAGCACTGAAGCTTTCTTT
CASSPEDLGSTEAFF
>TRBJ2-7|-|-|TRBV4-3
TGCGCCAGCAGCCAAGGGATCTCTTTGAGCGCCTACGAGCAGTACTTC
CASSQGISLSAYEQYF
>TRBJ1-6|-|few|TRBV6-5
TGTGCCAGCAGTTACGGAGTGATGGGCGCGTCGAATTCACCCCTCCACTTT
CASSYGVMGASNSPLHF
>TRBJ1-5|-|many|TRBV28
TGTGCCAGCAGTCGTGGGGGAGACAACGGGAATCAGCCCCAGCATTTT
CASSRGGDNGNQPQHF
>TRBJ1-1|TRBD1|many|TRBV20-1
TGCAGTGCTAGAGGCGGGACAGTGAACACTGAAGCTTTCTTT
CSARGGTVNTEAFF
>TRBJ2-7|-|once|TRBV6-2/TRBV6-3
TGTGCCAGCAGTTCCAGTACCCCTTCCACCTACGAGCAGTACTTC
CASSSSTPSTYEQYF
>TRBJ2-7|-|many|TRBV28
TGTGCCAGCAGCCGTTCCTGGCCATCCAGCTCCTACGAGCAGTACTTC
CASSRSWPSSSYEQYF
>TRBJ2-3|TRBD2|-|TRBV11-2
TGTGCCAGCAGATTTAGCGGGAGCAACACAGATACGCAGTATTTT
CASRFSGSNTDTQYF
>TRBJ1-2|TRBD1|few|TRBV20-1
TGCAGTGCTGTTGAGGACAGGGACGGTGGCTACACCTTC
CSAVEDRDGGYTF
>TRBJ1-4|-|few|TRBV30
TGTGCCTGGAGTGGAGTGATGGCTGAAAAACTGTTTTTT
CAWSGVMAEKLFF